This is a list of T cell receptor beta chains from one sample in a study of T cell repertoires in cytomegalovirus infection. Using its own MiXCR run on the reads, TCRdb lists one record per CDR3 protein. This table holds some 900,000 distinct CDR3 sequences, about 33% found once. These TCRs are of unknown antigen specificity. The starting material was cultured CD8+ T cells from PBMCs, obtained from culture after CMV antigen stimulation. The receptors here all came from a human donor in good health (CMV status not recorded). Some clones in this sample may be carry-over from other donors' samples. Each CDR3 is given with its conserved first and last residue. A D gene is named only where the DNA matches it firmly. Where a row states a size, it is once, few, many or the class of an expanded clone; other rows omit it.

D: -; size: -; J: TRBJ2-3; V: TRBV7-2; DNA: TGTGCCAGCAGCTCCGACGGGACATTTTCTTTCACAGATACGCGGTATTTT; CDR3: CASSSDGTFSFTDTRYF
D: -; size: many; J: TRBJ2-7; V: TRBV5-4; DNA: TGTGCCAGCAGCTTCGATCGGGGGCAAGGCTACGAGCAGTACTTC; CDR3: CASSFDRGQGYEQYF
D: -; size: -; J: TRBJ1-5; V: TRBV19; DNA: TGTGCCAGTAGTATAGACGGTTTGGTTCCCAGGGGTCAGCCCCAGCATTTT; CDR3: CASSIDGLVPRGQPQHF
D: -; size: many; J: TRBJ2-3; V: TRBV12-3/TRBV12-4; DNA: TGTGCCAGCAGTTTAGCAGGGGGAATCACAGATACGCAGTATTTT; CDR3: CASSLAGGITDTQYF
D: TRBD2; size: few; J: TRBJ2-3; V: TRBV12-3/TRBV12-4; DNA: TGTGCCAGCGGGACTAGCGCCACAGATACGCAGTATTTT; CDR3: CASGTSATDTQYF
D: -; size: few; J: TRBJ1-1; V: TRBV18; DNA: TGTGCCAGCTCACCGAAGGAACAGGGTGAAGCTTTCTTT; CDR3: CASSPKEQGEAFF
D: TRBD1; size: many; J: TRBJ1-5; V: TRBV7-2; DNA: TGTGCCAGCAGCTTAGCGCCGGGACAGGGTAGTCAGCCCCAGCATTTT; CDR3: CASSLAPGQGSQPQHF
D: -; size: few; J: TRBJ1-3; V: TRBV20-1; DNA: TGCAGTGCTAGACCCCCCAGGGAACCTGGAAACACCATATATTTT; CDR3: CSARPPREPGNTIYF
D: -; size: -; J: TRBJ2-2; V: TRBV4-2; DNA: TGTGCCAGCAGCCCCGGCGATAACACCGGGGAGCTGTTTTTT; CDR3: CASSPGDNTGELFF
D: TRBD1; size: -; J: TRBJ2-1; V: TRBV7-9; DNA: TGTGCCAGCAGTCCTATATCGAGGGGGCGGATTTACAATGAGCAGTTCTTC; CDR3: CASSPISRGRIYNEQFF
D: -; size: -; J: TRBJ1-2; V: TRBV20-1; DNA: TGCAGTGCCAGGCTTCAGGAGGACTATGGCTACACCTTC; CDR3: CSARLQEDYGYTF
D: TRBD2; size: once; J: TRBJ2-5; V: TRBV20-1; DNA: TGCAGTGCTAGAGATGAACTAGCGGGGTTAAGGACCCAGTACTTC; CDR3: CSARDELAGLRTQYF
D: -; size: many; J: TRBJ1-2; V: TRBV7-8; DNA: TGTGCCAGCAGCGGAGTAGAGGGGCGCGTGAAAAACTATGGCTACACCTTC; CDR3: CASSGVEGRVKNYGYTF
D: -; size: few; J: TRBJ1-1; V: TRBV2; DNA: TGTGCCAGCTGGACGGCCTCCACTGAAGCTTTCTTT; CDR3: CASWTASTEAFF
D: TRBD1; size: many; J: TRBJ1-1; V: TRBV19; DNA: TGTGCCAGTAGTTTCCAGGGGGCAGGGACTGAAGCTTTCTTT; CDR3: CASSFQGAGTEAFF
D: -; size: -; J: TRBJ1-6; V: TRBV20-1; DNA: TGCAGTGCTAGAAGGGCAGCGAGAGATAATTCACCCCTCCACTTT; CDR3: CSARRAARDNSPLHF
D: TRBD2; size: -; J: TRBJ2-6; V: TRBV12-3/TRBV12-4; DNA: TGTGCCAGCAGCCCCGCGGGGGTTGGGGCCAACGTCCTGACTTTC; CDR3: CASSPAGVGANVLTF
D: -; size: many; J: TRBJ1-1; V: TRBV4-1; DNA: TGTGCCAGCAGCCGGGGGTACACTGAAGCTTTCTTT; CDR3: CASSRGYTEAFF
D: TRBD1; size: -; J: TRBJ1-5; V: TRBV20-1; DNA: TGCAGTGCTAGAACGGACAGGGTCGATAGCAATCAGCCCCAGCATTTT; CDR3: CSARTDRVDSNQPQHF
D: -; size: -; J: TRBJ1-1; V: TRBV27; DNA: TGTGCCAGCAGAGCGGCGCAGCCGAACACTGAAGCTTTCTTT; CDR3: CASRAAQPNTEAFF
D: -; size: few; J: TRBJ1-6; V: TRBV7-9; DNA: TGTGCCAGCAGCTCCCAGGGGACCCTCCACTTT; CDR3: CASSSQGTLHF
D: -; size: -; J: TRBJ1-3; V: TRBV4-1; DNA: TGCGCTTCCGAGGAGGCCCCGATCTCTGGAAACACCATATATTTT; CDR3: CASEEAPISGNTIYF
D: TRBD1; size: -; J: TRBJ2-2; V: TRBV6-5; DNA: TGTGCCAGCAGTTACCCACGCGGTGGGGGGACAGGGGGCATCACCGGGGAGCTGTTTTTT; CDR3: CASSYPRGGGTGGITGELFF
D: -; size: -; J: TRBJ2-5; V: TRBV5-1; DNA: TGCGCCAGCAGCTTGGGATTTGTGCCGAATCTCCAAGAGACCCAGTACTTC; CDR3: CASSLGFVPNLQETQYF
D: -; size: many; J: TRBJ2-7; V: TRBV7-8; DNA: TGTGCCAGCAGCTTAGGGGACGGAAGCTCCTACGAGCAGTACTTC; CDR3: CASSLGDGSSYEQYF
D: TRBD1; size: few; J: TRBJ2-7; V: TRBV7-9; DNA: TGTGCCAGCAGCCTTTCGGCAGGGGGCTCGGGCGAGCAGTACTTC; CDR3: CASSLSAGGSGEQYF
D: -; size: -; J: TRBJ2-1; V: TRBV19; DNA: TGTGCCAGTAGTATAGAGGGCAGGGAAAATGAGCAGTTCTTC; CDR3: CASSIEGRENEQFF
D: TRBD1; size: -; J: TRBJ2-1; V: TRBV29-1; DNA: TGCAGCGGCGGGACAGGGGGATACAATGAGCAGTTCTTC; CDR3: CSGGTGGYNEQFF
D: TRBD1; size: many; J: TRBJ2-7; V: TRBV7-8; DNA: TGTGCCAGCAGTACCAGGACAGGGGGCTACGAGCAGTACTTC; CDR3: CASSTRTGGYEQYF
D: TRBD1; size: -; J: TRBJ1-5; V: TRBV6-6; DNA: TGTGCCAGCAGTTTTGACAGGGTTTCTAATCAGCCCCAGCATTTT; CDR3: CASSFDRVSNQPQHF
D: -; size: -; J: TRBJ2-5; V: TRBV7-6; DNA: TGTGCCAGCAGCACCAGAGAGCTACAAGAGACCCAGTACTTC; CDR3: CASSTRELQETQYF
D: -; size: many; J: TRBJ2-4; V: TRBV7-9; DNA: TGTGCCAGCAGCTTCTACAGGGACGAGGCCAAAAACATTCAGTACTTC; CDR3: CASSFYRDEAKNIQYF
D: TRBD2; size: -; J: TRBJ2-3; V: TRBV7-6; DNA: TGTGCCAGCAGCCGACTAAGGGGAGGGACTACCATCACAGATACGCAGTATTTT; CDR3: CASSRLRGGTTITDTQYF
D: -; size: -; J: TRBJ2-1; V: TRBV10-1; DNA: TGCGCCAGCAGTGAGTCACAGGCAGGGTACAATGAGCAGTTCTTC; CDR3: CASSESQAGYNEQFF
D: -; size: -; J: TRBJ2-5; V: TRBV7-9; DNA: TGTGCCAGCAGCTTAACTGGACAGGGAGGGGTAGAGACCCAGTACTTC; CDR3: CASSLTGQGGVETQYF
D: TRBD2; size: few; J: TRBJ2-7; V: TRBV6-1; DNA: TGTGCCAGCACCGGACTAGCGGGGGACTTTTCCTACGAGCAGTACTTC; CDR3: CASTGLAGDFSYEQYF
D: -; size: few; J: TRBJ1-6; V: TRBV2; DNA: TGTGCCAGCAGTGGGGGCTGGGATAATTCACCCCTCCACTTT; CDR3: CASSGGWDNSPLHF
D: TRBD1; size: -; J: TRBJ2-1; V: TRBV7-6; DNA: TGTGCCAGCAGCCGGAGGGGGCAGGGGGCCAACAATGAGCAGTTCTTC; CDR3: CASSRRGQGANNEQFF
D: -; size: -; J: TRBJ2-1; V: TRBV11-2; DNA: TGTGCCAGCAGCCCCCGAGCGTACTCCTACAATGAGCAGTTCTTC; CDR3: CASSPRAYSYNEQFF
D: -; size: -; J: TRBJ1-4; V: TRBV6-5; DNA: TGTGCCAGCAGTTTCTCAGGGGCAACTAATGAAAAACTGTTTTTT; CDR3: CASSFSGATNEKLFF
D: -; size: few; J: TRBJ1-5; V: TRBV7-6; DNA: TGTGCCAGCAGCTTAGGGGGGGGATTCAGGCCCCAGCATTTT; CDR3: CASSLGGGFRPQHF
D: TRBD1; size: few; J: TRBJ2-1; V: TRBV27; DNA: TGTGCCAGCAGTTTGAGGGCAGGGGGTTCCAATGAGCAGTTCTTC; CDR3: CASSLRAGGSNEQFF
D: TRBD1; size: few; J: TRBJ2-2; V: TRBV24-1; DNA: TGTGCCACCAGTGACATGGGGACAGGCTCGAACACCGGGGAGCTGTTTTTT; CDR3: CATSDMGTGSNTGELFF
D: -; size: few; J: TRBJ2-3; V: TRBV6-5; DNA: TGTGCCAGCAGCTCTGTGGCGGGGGCGTATACAGATACGCAGTATTTT; CDR3: CASSSVAGAYTDTQYF
D: TRBD2; size: few; J: TRBJ2-1; V: TRBV4-1; DNA: TGCGCCAGCAGCCAAGACCAGCGGGGGGGTTCCTACAATGAGCAGTTCTTC; CDR3: CASSQDQRGGSYNEQFF
D: -; size: many; J: TRBJ2-3; V: TRBV3-1; DNA: TGTGCCAGCAGCCAACGGGGGCGTGCAGATACGCAGTATTTT; CDR3: CASSQRGRADTQYF
D: -; size: -; J: TRBJ1-2; V: TRBV7-4; DNA: TGTGCCAACAGCCTAATTAGCGGGACCACCTATGGCTACACCTTC; CDR3: CANSLISGTTYGYTF